The entry that follows covers one TCR beta chain sequence. Antigen specificity is unknown. Time point noted: week 5, during vaccination. Each vaccine dose was 300 ug of mutant IDH1 20-mer peptide, with topical imiquimod. Using immunoSEQ multiplex PCR, the repertoire was profiled, and TCRdb retains in-frame clones only, with some absent. The profile covers approximately 40,000 clones, with around 78% appearing a single time and around 5.2% taken by the ten largest. The sample belongs to a study of a mutant IDH1 vaccine in newly diagnosed glioma. In the study overall: Across weeks 1, 3, 5, 7, 11, 15, 19 and 23, patients received a vaccination each time, eight in all.

Per germline, CDR1 SGHRS and CDR2 YFSETQ. Trimming took 4 bases from V and 7 from J, leaving 15 bases between them. The CDR3 sequence is 14 residues long. Sequenced material: PBMCs, taken from a glioma patient whose treatment included an IDH1 peptide vaccine. The chain recombines TRBV5-1 with TRBJ1-3; tentative D call: TRBD1 (5 bases). The TCR originated in a middle-aged man with glioma. The CDR3 nucleotides are TGCGCCAGCAGCCCTGGGACCTCTTCTAACACCATATATTTT. Its translation is CASSPGTSSNTIYF.